Listed here is a single T cell receptor (beta chain). Its target is not known. The record originates from a study of T cells expressing NK-cell markers. The study, taken as a whole, reports: The study found dominant NKG2C+ clonotypes at about 1.0-7.0% of CD8+ T cells in roughly six donors. Whether expanded NKG2C+ T cell clones were HCMV specific stayed uncertain.

Following a re-call of the 5' RACE reads, TCRdb has one entry per CDR3 protein and lacks DNA. This sample lists a few hundred thousand distinct CDR3 sequences; its ten largest clones have about 3.6%. This CDR3 comprises 15 residues. The germline gives CDR1 SGHVS, CDR2 FNYEAQ. The sample taken for sequencing was blood T cells: a sorted CD56 or NKG2C T cell subset, CD4+ or CD8+ T cells, or bulk PBMC T cells (not recorded which). The receptor comes from a man younger than 30 in good health. The chain uses TRBV7-6 and TRBJ2-3; absent DNA, TCRdb's TRBD1 call cannot be checked. The CDR3 sequence is CASSRDREGTDTQYF. Full variable domain (remainder filled in from reference TRBV7-6 and TRBJ2-3): GAGVSQSPRYKVTKRGQDVALRCDPISGHVSLYWYRQALGQGPEFLTYFNYEAQQDKSGLPNDRFSAERPEGSISTLTIQRTEQRDSAMYRCASSRDREGTDTQYFGPGTRLTVL.